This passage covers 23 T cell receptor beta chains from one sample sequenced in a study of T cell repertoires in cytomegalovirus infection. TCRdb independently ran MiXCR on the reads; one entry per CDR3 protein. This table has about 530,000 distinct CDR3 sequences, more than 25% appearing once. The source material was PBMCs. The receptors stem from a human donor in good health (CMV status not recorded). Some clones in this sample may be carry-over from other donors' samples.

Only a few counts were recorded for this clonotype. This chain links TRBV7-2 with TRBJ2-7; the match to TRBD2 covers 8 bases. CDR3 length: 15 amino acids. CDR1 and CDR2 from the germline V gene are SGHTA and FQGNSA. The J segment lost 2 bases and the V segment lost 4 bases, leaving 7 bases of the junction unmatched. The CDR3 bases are TGTGCCAGCAGCTCGGATTCGGGACTAGCCTACGAGCAGTACTTC. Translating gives CASSSDSGLAYEQYF.

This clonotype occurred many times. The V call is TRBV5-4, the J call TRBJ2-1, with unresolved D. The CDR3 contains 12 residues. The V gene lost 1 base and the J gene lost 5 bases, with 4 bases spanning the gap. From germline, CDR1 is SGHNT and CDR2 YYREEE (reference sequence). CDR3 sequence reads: CASSLYNNEQFF. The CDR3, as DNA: TGTGCCAGCAGCTTGTACAACAATGAGCAGTTCTTC.

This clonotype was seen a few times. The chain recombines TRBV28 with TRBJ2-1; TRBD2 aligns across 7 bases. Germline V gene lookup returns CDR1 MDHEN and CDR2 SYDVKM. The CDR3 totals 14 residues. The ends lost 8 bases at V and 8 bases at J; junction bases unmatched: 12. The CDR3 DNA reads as TGTGCCAGCGGGGGGGGGGAGGGAACGGATGAGCAGTTCTTC. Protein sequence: CASGGGEGTDEQFF.

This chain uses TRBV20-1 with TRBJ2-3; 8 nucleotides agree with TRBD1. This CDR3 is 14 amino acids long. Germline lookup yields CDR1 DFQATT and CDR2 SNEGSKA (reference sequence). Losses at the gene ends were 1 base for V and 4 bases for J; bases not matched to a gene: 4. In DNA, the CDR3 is TGCAGTGCTAGAGGGACAGGGATGGCAGATACGCAGTATTTT. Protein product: CSARGTGMADTQYF.

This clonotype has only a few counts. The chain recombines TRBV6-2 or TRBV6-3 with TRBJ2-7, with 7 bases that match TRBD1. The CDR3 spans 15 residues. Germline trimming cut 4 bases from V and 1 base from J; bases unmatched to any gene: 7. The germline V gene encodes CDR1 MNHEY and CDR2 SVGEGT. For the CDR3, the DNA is TGTGCCAGCAGTTCTACCGGACAGGCATCCTACGAGCAGTACTTC. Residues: CASSSTGQASYEQYF.

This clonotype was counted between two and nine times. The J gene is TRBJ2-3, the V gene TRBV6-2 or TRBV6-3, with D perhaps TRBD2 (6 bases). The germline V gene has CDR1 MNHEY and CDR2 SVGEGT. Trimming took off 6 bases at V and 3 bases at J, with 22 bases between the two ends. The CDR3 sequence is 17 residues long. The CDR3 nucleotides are TGTGCCAGCAGGCCCCTTCGTCGGGGGAGACAAACAGATACGCAGTATTTT. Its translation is CASRPLRRGRQTDTQYF.

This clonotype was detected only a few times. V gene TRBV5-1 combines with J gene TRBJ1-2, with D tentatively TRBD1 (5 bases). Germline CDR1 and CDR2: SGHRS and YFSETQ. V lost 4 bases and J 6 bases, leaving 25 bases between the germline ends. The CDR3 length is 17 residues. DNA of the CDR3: TGCGCCAGCAGCCTGCAAAGGGCTGGGCTCGGGACGCATGGCTACACCTTC. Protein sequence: CASSLQRAGLGTHGYTF.

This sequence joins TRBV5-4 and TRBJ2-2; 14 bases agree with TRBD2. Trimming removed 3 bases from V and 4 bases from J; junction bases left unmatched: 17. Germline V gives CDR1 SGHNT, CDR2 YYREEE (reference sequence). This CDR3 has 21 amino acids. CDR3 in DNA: TGTGCCAGCAGCTCGACCGAATTCGGGACTAGCGGGAGTATGGGCACCGGGGAGCTGTTTTTT. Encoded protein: CASSSTEFGTSGSMGTGELFF.

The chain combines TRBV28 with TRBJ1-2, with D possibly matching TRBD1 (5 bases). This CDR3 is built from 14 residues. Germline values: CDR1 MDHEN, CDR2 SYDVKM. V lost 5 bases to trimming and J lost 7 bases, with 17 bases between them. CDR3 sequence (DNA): TGTGCCAGCAGTCGCACCGCAGGGAGTAGTGGCTACACCTTC. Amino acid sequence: CASSRTAGSSGYTF.

The CDR3 spells CASSEESSGISEQYF. As DNA, the CDR3 is TGTGCCAGCAGTGAAGAGTCTAGCGGGATCTCCGAGCAGTACTTC. The chain combines TRBV2 with TRBJ2-7, with 9 positions matching TRBD2. The CDR3 runs 15 residues. Germline CDR1 and CDR2: SNHLY and FYNNEI. The ends lost 1 base at V and 6 bases at J; junction bases unmatched: 7. The full variable domain, its missing parts supplied by reference TRBV2 and TRBJ2-7, is EPEVTQTPSHQVTQMGQEVILRCVPISNHLYFYWYRQILGQKVEFLVSFYNNEISEKSEIFDDQFSVERPDGSNFTLKIRSTKLEDSAMYFCASSEESSGISEQYFGPGTRLTVT.

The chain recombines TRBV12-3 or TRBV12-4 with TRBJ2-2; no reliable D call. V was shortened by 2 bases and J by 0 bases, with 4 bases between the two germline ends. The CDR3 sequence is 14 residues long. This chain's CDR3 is CASSLWPNTGELFF. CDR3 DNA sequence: TGTGCCAGCAGTTTATGGCCGAACACCGGGGAGCTGTTTTTT.

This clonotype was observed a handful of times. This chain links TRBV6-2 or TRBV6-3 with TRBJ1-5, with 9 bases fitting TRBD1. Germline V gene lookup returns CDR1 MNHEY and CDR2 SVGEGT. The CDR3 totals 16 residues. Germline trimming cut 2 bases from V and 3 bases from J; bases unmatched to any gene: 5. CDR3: CASSYQGQGNNQPQHF. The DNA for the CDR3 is TGTGCCAGCAGTTACCAAGGACAGGGGAACAATCAGCCCCAGCATTTT.

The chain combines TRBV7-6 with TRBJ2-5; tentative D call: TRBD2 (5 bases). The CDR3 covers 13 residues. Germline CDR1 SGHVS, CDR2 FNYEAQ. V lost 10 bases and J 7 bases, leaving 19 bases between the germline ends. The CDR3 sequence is CAIQPELVGTQYF. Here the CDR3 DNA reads TGTGCCATCCAGCCCGAACTAGTAGGGACCCAGTACTTC.

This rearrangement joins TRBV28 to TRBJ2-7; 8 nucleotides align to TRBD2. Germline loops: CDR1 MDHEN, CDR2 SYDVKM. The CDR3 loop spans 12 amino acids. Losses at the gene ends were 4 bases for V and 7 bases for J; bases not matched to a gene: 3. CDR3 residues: CASSSAGDEQYF. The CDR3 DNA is TGTGCCAGCAGTTCAGCGGGAGATGAGCAGTACTTC.

The CDR3 region has the DNA TGTGCCAGCGATGGGGGGAGGAACACTGAAGCTTTCTTT. Amino acid sequence: CASDGGRNTEAFF. This sequence joins TRBV7-9 and TRBJ1-1; D is perhaps TRBD1 (5 bases). The CDR3 runs to 13 residues. V gave up 8 bases and J gave up 1 base, with 11 bases separating them. Germline V CDR1 and CDR2: SEHNR, FQNEAQ (reference sequence).

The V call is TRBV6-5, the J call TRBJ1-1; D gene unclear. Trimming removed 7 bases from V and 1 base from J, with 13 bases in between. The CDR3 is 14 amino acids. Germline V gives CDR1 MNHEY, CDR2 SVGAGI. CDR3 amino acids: CASTRHIQNTEAFF. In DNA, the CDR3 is TGTGCCAGCACCCGACACATCCAGAACACTGAAGCTTTCTTT.

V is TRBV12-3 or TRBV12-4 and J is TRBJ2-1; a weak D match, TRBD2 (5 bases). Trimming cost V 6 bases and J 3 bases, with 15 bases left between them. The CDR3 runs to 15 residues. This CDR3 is CASRTSGRGYNEQFF. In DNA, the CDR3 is TGTGCCAGCAGGACGTCTGGGAGAGGCTACAATGAGCAGTTCTTC.

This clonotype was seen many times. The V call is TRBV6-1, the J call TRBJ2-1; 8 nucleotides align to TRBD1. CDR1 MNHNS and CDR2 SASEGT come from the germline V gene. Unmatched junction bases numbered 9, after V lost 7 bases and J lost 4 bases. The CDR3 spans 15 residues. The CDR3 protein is CASNTDRGLYNEQFF. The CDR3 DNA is TGTGCCAGCAACACCGACAGGGGCCTTTACAATGAGCAGTTCTTC.

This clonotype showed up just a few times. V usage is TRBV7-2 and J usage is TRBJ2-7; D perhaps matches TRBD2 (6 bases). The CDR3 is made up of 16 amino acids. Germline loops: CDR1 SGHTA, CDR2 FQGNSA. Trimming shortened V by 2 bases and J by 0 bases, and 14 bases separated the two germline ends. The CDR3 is CASSLSFAGLSYEQYF. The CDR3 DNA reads TGTGCCAGCAGCTTAAGTTTCGCGGGACTCTCCTACGAGCAGTACTTC.

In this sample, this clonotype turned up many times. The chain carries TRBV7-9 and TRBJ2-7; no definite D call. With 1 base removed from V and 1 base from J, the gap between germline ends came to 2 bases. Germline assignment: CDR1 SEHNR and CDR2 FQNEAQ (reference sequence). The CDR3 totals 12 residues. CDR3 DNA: TGTGCCAGCAGCTTAGGTTCCTACGAGCAGTACTTC. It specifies CASSLGSYEQYF.

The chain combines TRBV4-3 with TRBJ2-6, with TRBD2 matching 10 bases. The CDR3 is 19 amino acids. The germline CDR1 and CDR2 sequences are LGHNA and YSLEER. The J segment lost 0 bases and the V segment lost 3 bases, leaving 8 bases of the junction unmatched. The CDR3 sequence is CASSQILAGVSSGANVLTF. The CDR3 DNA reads TGCGCCAGCAGCCAGATCCTAGCGGGAGTGAGCTCTGGGGCCAACGTCCTGACTTTC.

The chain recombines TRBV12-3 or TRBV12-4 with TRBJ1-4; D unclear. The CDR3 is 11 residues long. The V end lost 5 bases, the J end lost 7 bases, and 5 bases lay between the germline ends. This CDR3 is CASSGGEKLFF. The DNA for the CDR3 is TGTGCCAGCAGTGGCGGTGAAAAACTGTTTTTT.

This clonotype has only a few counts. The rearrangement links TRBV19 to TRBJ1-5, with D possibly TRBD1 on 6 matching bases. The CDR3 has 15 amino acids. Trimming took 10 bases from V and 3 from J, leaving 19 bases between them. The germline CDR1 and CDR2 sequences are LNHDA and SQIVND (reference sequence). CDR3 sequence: CATLQGSGSNQPQHF. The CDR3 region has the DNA TGTGCCACCCTACAGGGATCGGGCTCCAATCAGCCCCAGCATTTT.